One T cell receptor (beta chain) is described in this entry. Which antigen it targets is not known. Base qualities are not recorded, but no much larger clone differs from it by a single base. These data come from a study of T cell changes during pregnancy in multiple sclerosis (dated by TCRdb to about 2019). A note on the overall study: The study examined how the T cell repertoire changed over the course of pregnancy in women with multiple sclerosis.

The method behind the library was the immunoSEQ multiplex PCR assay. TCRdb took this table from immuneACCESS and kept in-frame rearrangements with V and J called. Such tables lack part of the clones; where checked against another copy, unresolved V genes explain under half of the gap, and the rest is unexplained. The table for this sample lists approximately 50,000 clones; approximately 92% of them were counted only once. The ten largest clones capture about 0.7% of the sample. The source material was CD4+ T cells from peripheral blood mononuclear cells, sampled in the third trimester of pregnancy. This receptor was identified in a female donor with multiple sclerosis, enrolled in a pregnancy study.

The nucleotide sequence is given as TGTGCCAGCAGCCCCAGGGTAGCTAACTATGGCTACACCTTC. This translates into CASSPRVANYGYTF. The sequence links TRBV13 to TRBJ1-2; tentative D gene TRBD1, with 5 bases matching. The CDR3, cysteine through phenylalanine, is 14 amino acids long. The kept DNA is CDR3 alone, 42 bases in frame from the first base. V is shortened by 5 bases, J by 0 bases, and the region joining them spans 10 bases. Per the germline V gene (reference sequence), PRHDT is the CDR1 and FYEKMQ is the CDR2.